The 27 T cell receptor beta chains below were found in one sample sequenced in a study of T cell clonality in common variable immunodeficiency. The assay was immunoSEQ multiplex PCR, and TCRdb's table has in-frame clones only and misses some. The table lists roughly 58,000 clones, with no singletons. The specimen was peripheral blood mononuclear cells. All receptors derive from a person aged 18 to 69 in good health.

The table lists this clone with a few counts. The read stops 3 residues short of the end of the CDR3; the missing end is completed from the germline J gene. V and J are TRBV5-4 and TRBJ2-1; tentative D call: TRBD1 (6 bases). Germline CDR1 and CDR2: SGHNT and YYREEE (reference sequence). The CDR3 runs 14 residues. V shed 0 bases and J shed 4 bases, with 8 bases lying between them. The part of the CDR3 DNA that was read is TGTGCCAGCAGCTTGGACAGGGAGTACAATGAG. Translating it yields CASSLDREYNE. The whole CDR3 is CASSLDREYNEQFF.

In its sample, this clone was seen many times. The read terminates 3 residues before the CDR3 end, so the remaining end is supplied by the germline J gene. This chain connects TRBV20-1 to TRBJ1-5, with D perhaps matching TRBD1 (6 bases). This CDR3 is built from 16 residues. Trimming took off 6 bases at V and 0 bases at J, with 18 bases between the two ends. Germline V lookup: CDR1 DFQATT, CDR2 SNEGSKA (reference sequence). CDR3 DNA, as far as it was read: TGCAGTGCCCAAGGAGCAGGGGCCCATAGCAATCAGCCC. It translates to CSAQGAGAHSNQP. The entire CDR3 protein is CSAQGAGAHSNQPQHF.

This clone has a count of ten or more. The CDR3 is cut off 3 residues early in the read; its end comes from the germline J gene. The gene calls are TRBV5-4 and TRBJ1-1; tentatively, D is TRBD1 (5 bases). The germline V gene has CDR1 SGHNT and CDR2 YYREEE (reference sequence). With 9 bases removed from V and 0 bases from J, the gap between germline ends came to 15 bases. The CDR3 loop spans 14 amino acids. The sequenced part of the CDR3 DNA is TGTGCCATTTCTATCGGGGGAATGAACACTGAA. Protein: CAISIGGMNTE. The CDR3, in full, reads CAISIGGMNTEAFF.

Ten or more counts support this clone. The read comes to an end 3 residues before the CDR3 does, leaving the germline J gene to fill in the end. The V and J genes are TRBV20-1 and TRBJ2-5; a possible D gene is TRBD2 (5 bases). Between the trimmed V and J ends, which lost 5 bases and 5 bases, there was a span of 15 bases. This CDR3 region has 13 residues. Germline CDR1 reads DFQATT; CDR2 reads SNEGSKA (reference sequence). CDR3 DNA (partial): TGCAGTGCTTTGGGGTCAGGCGGGGAGACC. Translation gives CSALGSGGET. The CDR3 in full is CSALGSGGETQYF.

In this sample, this clone turned up many times. The sequenced part of the CDR3 DNA is TGCGCCAGCAGCCAAGATATCTCCAGGATGACAACAGATACG. It is translated as CASSQDISRMTTDT. The CDR3 in its entirety is CASSQDISRMTTDTQYF. The J gene is TRBJ2-3, the V gene TRBV4-1, with unresolved D. The CDR3 is cut off 3 residues early in the read; its end comes from the germline J gene. Germline CDR1 and CDR2: MGHRA and YSYEKL. The CDR3 contains 17 residues. V lost 0 bases, J lost 3 bases, and 16 bases lay in between.

This clone was counted ten times or more. The read is 3 residues too short to cover the CDR3 end, so that end is filled in from the germline J gene. This chain connects TRBV12-5 to TRBJ1-5; no definite D call. CDR3 length: 14 residues. Trimming shortened V by 6 bases and J by 3 bases, and 12 bases separated the two germline ends. Germline V gene lookup returns CDR1 LGHNT and CDR2 FRNRAP. The part of the CDR3 DNA that was read is TGTGCTAGTGGCTTCTCAGGATTCAATCAGCCC. Protein product: CASGFSGFNQP. The entire CDR3 protein is CASGFSGFNQPQHF. Based on the CDR3 plus reference TRBV12-5 and TRBJ1-5, the full variable domain is DARVTQTPRHKVTEMGQEVTMRCQPILGHNTVFWYRQTMMQGLELLAYFRNRAPLDDSGMPKDRFSAEMPDATLATLKIQPSEPRDSAVYFCASGFSGFNQPQHFGDGTRLSIL.

Many counts were recorded for this clone. The CDR3 end falls 3 residues outside the read, so it is completed with the germline J gene. The chain joins TRBV20-1 to TRBJ2-2; D call uncertain. Germline values: CDR1 DFQATT, CDR2 SNEGSKA (reference sequence). CDR3 length: 13 residues. The V and J ends lost 3 bases and 1 base respectively, with 6 bases between them. The CDR3 is CSASPRNTGELFF. The CDR3 DNA, read in part, is TGCAGTGCTAGCCCCAGGAACACCGGGGAG.

This clone was recorded many times. The read halts 3 residues ahead of the CDR3 end, with the missing end drawn from the germline J gene. The chain uses TRBV6-2 or TRBV6-3 and TRBJ2-5, with 8 bases that match TRBD1. From germline, CDR1 is MNHEY and CDR2 SVGEGT. V lost 6 bases, J lost 5 bases, and 8 bases stayed unmatched. CDR3 length: 14 amino acids. The chain's CDR3 is CASRTTGGGETQYF. The sequenced CDR3 bases are TGTGCCAGCAGGACTACAGGGGGTGGGGAGACC.

This clone was counted at least ten times. The CDR3 is cut off 3 residues early in the read; its end comes from the germline J gene. V is TRBV10-3 and J is TRBJ2-2; 8 positions match TRBD1. Germline lookup yields CDR1 ENHRY and CDR2 SYGVKD. The CDR3 has 15 residues. V lost 3 bases, J lost 4 bases, and 4 bases stayed unmatched. Partial CDR3 DNA: TGTGCCATCAGTGATGGGACAGGTGTCACCGGGGAG. This translates into CAISDGTGVTGE. The CDR3 reads in full as CAISDGTGVTGELFF.

This clone was observed at least ten times. From the germline J gene comes the end of the CDR3, since the read stops 3 residues before it. This chain connects TRBV4-1 to TRBJ2-3; D is unresolved. Between the trimmed V and J ends, which lost 3 bases and 5 bases, there was a span of 15 bases. Germline-derived CDR1 and CDR2 are MGHRA and YSYEKL. CDR3 size: 15 residues. The CDR3 sequence is CASSHFLDSRDTQYF. The part of the CDR3 DNA that was read is TGCGCCAGCAGCCATTTCTTGGATTCTAGAGATACG.

This clone occurred many times. The CDR3 end is not reached by the read, which stops 3 residues before it; the germline J gene fills it in. The chain combines TRBV6-1 with TRBJ2-5; TRBD1 matches 9 bases. Germline V gives CDR1 MNHNS, CDR2 SASEGT. The CDR3 is 15 amino acids. With V trimmed by 4 bases and J by 3 bases, 6 bases remained unmatched. Partial CDR3 DNA: TGTGCCAGCAGTGCCTCCGGGACAGGGAAAGAGACC. Encoded protein: CASSASGTGKET. The full CDR3 reads CASSASGTGKETQYF.

This clone was observed many times. The read comes to an end 3 residues before the CDR3 does, leaving the germline J gene to fill in the end. The chain couples TRBV19 to TRBJ2-4; possibly TRBD1 for D (6 bases). V dropped 1 base and J dropped 6 bases, with 10 bases sitting between them. Germline CDR1 is LNHDA and CDR2 is SQIVND (reference sequence). The CDR3 spans 14 residues. The part of the CDR3 DNA that was read is TGTGCCAGTAGTATAGTTACAGGGAGAAACATT. Translating gives CASSIVTGRNI. The CDR3 in its entirety is CASSIVTGRNIQYF.

As for this clone: The read ends 3 residues shy of where the CDR3 ends; the end is completed using the germline J gene. The chain joins TRBV30 to TRBJ1-1; no clear D. Per germline, CDR1 GTSNPN and CDR2 SVGIG (reference sequence). This CDR3 region has 13 residues. With 3 bases removed from V and 0 bases from J, the gap between germline ends came to 8 bases. The CDR3 bases that were read are TGTGCCTGGAGCCCGACATTGAACACTGAA. Its translation: CAWSPTLNTE. The full CDR3 sequence reads CAWSPTLNTEAFF.

This clone was picked up many times. At one of its ends the junction is not consistent with the germline gene, which may arise from a read error. The read finishes 3 residues shy of the CDR3 end, and the germline J gene is used to complete it. The V call is TRBV4-2, the J call TRBJ2-2, with 9 bases identical to TRBD2. This CDR3 contains 17 residues. Germline CDR1 is LGHNA and CDR2 is YNFKEQ. CDR3 loop: CASSQEIAGGPGGELFF. The covered CDR3 bases are TGCGCCAGCAGCCAAGAAATCGCGGGGGGGCCGGGCGGGGAG.

This clone was counted ten times or more. The sequenced fragment ends 3 residues before the CDR3 boundary, so the rest is inferred from the germline J gene. The chain joins TRBV20-1 to TRBJ2-1; D gene unclear. Trimming stripped 5 bases from V and 5 bases from J, with 4 bases between. The CDR3 runs to 10 residues. CDR1 and CDR2 from the germline V gene are DFQATT and SNEGSKA (reference sequence). The CDR3 sequence is CSAVNNEQFF. The covered CDR3 bases are TGCAGTGCTGTTAACAATGAG.

This clone came up many times. The CDR3 goes on 3 residues after the read ends, and that part is filled in from the germline J gene. V usage is TRBV6-2 or TRBV6-3 and J usage is TRBJ1-2; perhaps TRBD1 as D (5 bases). This CDR3 comprises 15 residues. V lost 6 bases and J lost 6, with 20 bases in between. Germline V CDR1 and CDR2: MNHEY, SVGEGT. CDR3 residues: CASRPTGGGQDGYTF. The part of the CDR3 DNA that was read is TGTGCCAGCAGGCCTACAGGTGGAGGCCAGGATGGC.

This clone was counted at least ten times. The read ends 3 residues shy of where the CDR3 ends; the end is completed using the germline J gene. This chain uses TRBV9 with TRBJ2-1; a possible D gene is TRBD2 (5 bases). Germline CDR1 and CDR2: SGDLS and YYNGEE. The V and J ends lost 0 bases and 9 bases respectively, with 13 bases between them. The CDR3 is 14 residues long. The CDR3 sequence: CASSVADVAGEQFF. CDR3 bases read: TGTGCCAGCAGCGTAGCGGATGTGGCGGGTGAG.

A note on this clone: The CDR3 end lies 3 residues beyond the end of the read and is filled in from the germline J gene. The chain employs TRBV7-9 and TRBJ2-4; either TRBD1 or TRBD2 may supply D (6 bases each). Germline loops: CDR1 SEHNR, CDR2 FQNEAQ (reference sequence). CDR3 length: 14 amino acids. CDR3 DNA, as far as it was read: TGTGCCAGCAGGGGGTCACAGGGAGGCTATGGT. Translation gives CASRGSQGGYG. The whole CDR3 reads CASRGSQGGYGQYF.

With regard to this clone: The junction shows a germline mismatch at one end, possibly a read error. The CDR3 extends 3 residues past the end of the read, so its final part is completed from the germline J gene. This sequence joins TRBV7-2 and TRBJ1-1, with D possibly matching TRBD1 (5 bases). This CDR3 has 13 amino acids. In germline, CDR1 is SGHTA, CDR2 FQGNSA. The sequenced CDR3 bases are TGTGCCAGCAGCGAGGGACTTAACAATGAA. Protein sequence: CASSEGLNNE. The whole CDR3 sequence is CASSEGLNNEAFF.

There are many counts of this clone. The sequence runs out 3 residues before the end of the CDR3; the remainder is reconstructed from the germline J gene. V usage is TRBV6-1 and J usage is TRBJ1-5; D not resolved. This CDR3 has 15 amino acids. Germline V gives CDR1 MNHNS, CDR2 SASEGT. Trimming pared 1 base from V and 2 bases from J, leaving 9 bases between. The sequenced CDR3 bases are TGTGCCAGCAGTGAAGTATCAGGCGGCAATCAGCCC. Protein sequence: CASSEVSGGNQP. The full-length CDR3 reads as CASSEVSGGNQPQHF.

This clone was counted many times. Read coverage stops 3 residues before the CDR3 terminus; the germline J gene supplies the remainder. The V and J genes are TRBV5-1 and TRBJ2-7, with a possible D match to TRBD1 (6 bases). The CDR3 contains 19 residues. V was trimmed by 2 bases and J by 3 bases, leaving 27 bases between them. The germline gives CDR1 SGHRS, CDR2 YFSETQ. The sequenced CDR3 bases are TGCGCCAGCAGCTTTACTAAGCAACAGACTCCAGGGGAAATCTACGAG. Its translation: CASSFTKQQTPGEIYE. The entire CDR3 sequence reads CASSFTKQQTPGEIYEQYF.

This clone was counted at least ten times. The read stops 3 residues short of the end of the CDR3; the missing end is completed from the germline J gene. The chain recombines TRBV19 with TRBJ2-6; 7 bases are a match to TRBD1. CDR3 length: 19 amino acids. Germline assignment: CDR1 LNHDA and CDR2 SQIVND (reference sequence). With V trimmed by 5 bases and J by 1 base, 14 bases remained unmatched. CDR3 sequence reads: CASSRRTGDIGSGANVLTF. CDR3 bases read: TGTGCCAGTAGTCGGCGAACAGGGGATATCGGGTCTGGGGCCAACGTC.

This clone was seen repeatedly, ten times or more. The CDR3 goes on 3 residues after the read ends, and that part is filled in from the germline J gene. J is TRBJ1-2 and V is TRBV19, with TRBD1 as a possible D gene (6 bases). Trimming removed 7 bases from V and 4 bases from J, with 16 bases in between. CDR3 length equals 14 residues. Per germline, CDR1 LNHDA and CDR2 SQIVND (reference sequence). The CDR3 here is CASTPARGLYGYTF. The part of the CDR3 DNA that was read is TGTGCCAGTACCCCTGCCAGGGGCCTCTATGGC.

This clone was detected only a few times. Sequencing ends 3 residues short of the CDR3 end; the germline J gene provides the rest. This chain connects TRBV19 to TRBJ2-2, with a possible D match to TRBD2 (7 bases). Per germline, CDR1 LNHDA and CDR2 SQIVND (reference sequence). V gave up 5 bases and J gave up 4 bases, with 20 bases separating them. The CDR3 totals 17 residues. CDR3 protein: CASSPWGGAVPTGELFF. CDR3 DNA (partial): TGTGCCAGTAGTCCCTGGGGGGGGGCTGTACCCACCGGGGAG.

This clone has a count of ten or more. The missing CDR3 end, 3 residues past where the read stops, is filled in from the germline J gene. V and J are TRBV18 and TRBJ1-1, with D perhaps matching TRBD1 (6 bases). Germline assignment: CDR1 KGHSH and CDR2 LQKENI. CDR3 size: 13 residues. CDR3 sequence reads: CASSPDSGREAFF. The sequenced CDR3 bases are TGTGCCAGCTCACCGGACAGTGGCCGGGAA. The variable domain in full, with the rest retrieved from reference TRBV18 and TRBJ1-1, is NAGVMQNPRHLVRRRGQEARLRCSPMKGHSHVYWYRQLPEEGLKFMVYLQKENIIDESGMPKERFSAEFPKEGPSILRIQQVVRGDSAAYFCASSPDSGREAFFGQGTRLTVV.

This clone has at least ten counts. The read is 3 residues too short to cover the CDR3 end, so that end is filled in from the germline J gene. The gene calls are TRBV27 and TRBJ2-1; TRBD2 aligns across 9 bases. Germline values: CDR1 MNHEY, CDR2 SMNVEV (reference sequence). The ends lost 5 bases at V and 2 bases at J; junction bases unmatched: 7. This CDR3 is 16 amino acids long. Here the CDR3 reads CASSPQPSGAYNEQFF. CDR3 DNA, as far as it was read: TGTGCCAGCAGTCCCCAGCCTAGCGGGGCCTACAATGAG.

This clone was found many times. The CDR3 loop reads CASSPLGISGDYRVTGELFF. The CDR3 bases that were read are TGTGCCAGCAGCCCCCTTGGGATTAGCGGGGATTACAGAGTCACCGGGGAG. The rearrangement joins TRBV13 to TRBJ2-2; TRBD2 agrees at 8 bases. The CDR3 end falls 3 residues outside the read, so it is completed with the germline J gene. The CDR3 loop spans 20 amino acids. Unmatched junction bases numbered 21, after V lost 5 bases and J lost 4 bases. CDR1 is PRHDT and CDR2 is FYEKMQ in the germline V gene (reference sequence).